This T cell receptor (beta chain) was recovered during a study of blood T cell repertoires in COVID-19. Study-wide context: Spain, Italy and the United States supplied samples that represented acute and convalescent COVID-19. T cells, B-cell-depleted T cells, or PBMCs provided the cDNA or gDNA that served as material.

This clone was picked up a small number of times. Per the study methods: By means of reference gene primer amplification, nucleated cell counts were estimated. The table came from immunoSEQ multiplex PCR; TCRdb's copy has only in-frame clones and leaves some out. D and trimming were read from the DNA, whereas the V and J calls and clone size are those reported in that table. The sample lists a few hundred thousand clones; roughly 83% were seen once. This clonotype was sampled from a man older than 75 with acute or convalescent COVID-19. Sequenced material: peripheral blood.

CDR3 in DNA: TGTGCCATCAGCCAGGGAGGGAACACTGAAGCTTTCTTT. Its protein is CAISQGGNTEAFF. The genes are TRBV10-3 and TRBJ1-1, with TRBD1 as a possible D gene (5 bases). In germline, CDR1 is ENHRY, CDR2 SYGVKD. V lost 6 bases to trimming and J lost 1 base, with 9 bases between them. The CDR3 has 13 amino acids.